This TCR beta chain was retrieved from a study of shared clonotypes between healthy human individuals. Only in-frame clones appear in the TCRdb table, and some are missing; sequencing was by immunoSEQ multiplex PCR. Among about 1,500,000 clones, roughly 97% were seen once, and the ten largest hold roughly 1.2%. The junction had 11 bases not matched to a gene; V was cut back by 7 bases and J by 8 bases. Germline assignment: CDR1 SEHNR and CDR2 FQNEAQ (reference sequence). The CDR3 contains 15 residues. A note on this clone: The antigen is unknown.

Overall study results and limits: Non-shared clonotypes showed lower generation probabilities than clonotypes common to all four donors.

The source material was naive CD4+ T cells sorted from blood. Regarding subset: CD45RA+ positively selected. The receptor was isolated from a man aged 25-40 years in good health. This rearrangement joins TRBV7-9 to TRBJ1-2, with 12 bases that match TRBD1. The CDR3 here is CASTSAGQGAWGYTF. DNA of the CDR3: TGTGCCAGCACCTCCGCGGGACAGGGGGCCTGGGGCTACACCTTC.